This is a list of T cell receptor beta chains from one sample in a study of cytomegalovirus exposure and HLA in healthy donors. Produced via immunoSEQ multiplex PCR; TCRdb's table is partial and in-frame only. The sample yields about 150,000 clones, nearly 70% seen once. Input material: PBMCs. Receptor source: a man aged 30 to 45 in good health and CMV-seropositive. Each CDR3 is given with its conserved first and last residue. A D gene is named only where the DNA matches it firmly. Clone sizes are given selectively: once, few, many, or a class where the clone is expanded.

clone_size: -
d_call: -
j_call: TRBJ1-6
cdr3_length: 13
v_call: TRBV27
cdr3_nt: TGTGCCAGCAGAATGGGGGCAAGGTCACCCCTCCACTTT
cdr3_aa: CASRMGARSPLHF

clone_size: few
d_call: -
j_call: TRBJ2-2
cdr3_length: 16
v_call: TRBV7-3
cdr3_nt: TGTGCCAGCAGCTTAAGCCCCACTAGTTCGGCCGGGGAGCTGTTTTTT
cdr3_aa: CASSLSPTSSAGELFF

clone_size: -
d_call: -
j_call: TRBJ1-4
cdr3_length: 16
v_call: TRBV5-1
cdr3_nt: TGCGCCAGCAGCTTGGGGGGCGGGGGGGCCGGTGAAAAACTGTTTTTT
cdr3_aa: CASSLGGGGAGEKLFF

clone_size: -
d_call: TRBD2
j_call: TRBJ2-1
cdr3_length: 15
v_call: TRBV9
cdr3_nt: TGTGCCAGCAGCGTAGACACCAGCGGGAAGGGTGAGCAGTTCTTC
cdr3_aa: CASSVDTSGKGEQFF

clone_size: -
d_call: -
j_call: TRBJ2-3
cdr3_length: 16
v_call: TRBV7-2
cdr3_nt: TGTGCCAGCAGTTTAGTTTGGACAGTTAACACAGATACGCAGTATTTT
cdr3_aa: CASSLVWTVNTDTQYF

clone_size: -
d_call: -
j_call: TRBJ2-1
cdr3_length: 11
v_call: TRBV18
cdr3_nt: TGTGCCAGCTCACCAGCGGATGAGCAGTTCTTC
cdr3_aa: CASSPADEQFF

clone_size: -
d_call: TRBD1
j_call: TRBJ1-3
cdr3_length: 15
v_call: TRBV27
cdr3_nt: TGTGCCAGCAGTTCGACAGGGGGAACTGGAAACACCATATATTTT
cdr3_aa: CASSSTGGTGNTIYF

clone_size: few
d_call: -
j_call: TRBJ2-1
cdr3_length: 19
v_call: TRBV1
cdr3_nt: -
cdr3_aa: CTSSHRDAVARYFCNEQFF

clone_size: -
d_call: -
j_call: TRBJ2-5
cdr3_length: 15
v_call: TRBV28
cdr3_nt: TGTGCCAGCAGCTCATCAGACAGTTTGCACTCGACCCAGTACTTC
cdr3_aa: CASSSSDSLHSTQYF

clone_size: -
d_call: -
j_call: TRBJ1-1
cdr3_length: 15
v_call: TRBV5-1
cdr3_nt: TGCGCCAGCAGCTGGCGGGGAGTCATGAACACTGAAGCTTTCTTT
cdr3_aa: CASSWRGVMNTEAFF

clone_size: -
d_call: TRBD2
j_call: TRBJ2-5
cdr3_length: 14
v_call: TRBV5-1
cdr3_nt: TGCGCCAGCAGCCTAGGGACTAGCCAAGAGACCCAGTACTTC
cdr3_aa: CASSLGTSQETQYF

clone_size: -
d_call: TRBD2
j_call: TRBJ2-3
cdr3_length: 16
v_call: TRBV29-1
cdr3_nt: TGCAGCGTTGTTCTTAGCGGGAAGGCTAGCACAGATACGCAGTATTTT
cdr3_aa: CSVVLSGKASTDTQYF

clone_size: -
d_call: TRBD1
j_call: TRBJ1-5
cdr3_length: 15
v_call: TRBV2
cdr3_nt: TGTGCCAGCAGCAAAGAACAGGGGGCCTATCAGCCCCAGCATTTT
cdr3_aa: CASSKEQGAYQPQHF

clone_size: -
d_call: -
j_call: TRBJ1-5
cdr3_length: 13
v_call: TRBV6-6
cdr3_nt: TGTGCCAGCAGTGACAATAGGGGTCAGCCCCAGCATTTT
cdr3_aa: CASSDNRGQPQHF

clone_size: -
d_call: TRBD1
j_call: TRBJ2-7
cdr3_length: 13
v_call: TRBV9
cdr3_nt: TGTGCCAGCAGCGCAACAGGGGTTGACGAGCAGTACTTC
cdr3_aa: CASSATGVDEQYF

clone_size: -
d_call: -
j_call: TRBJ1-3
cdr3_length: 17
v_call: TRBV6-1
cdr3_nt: TGTGCCAGCAGTGAATTTGTGGGGGGAAACTCTGGAAACACCATATATTTT
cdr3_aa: CASSEFVGGNSGNTIYF

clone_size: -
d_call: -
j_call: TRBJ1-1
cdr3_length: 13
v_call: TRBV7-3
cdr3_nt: TGTGCCAGCCACCGAACTAGGAGCACTGAAGCTTTCTTT
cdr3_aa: CASHRTRSTEAFF

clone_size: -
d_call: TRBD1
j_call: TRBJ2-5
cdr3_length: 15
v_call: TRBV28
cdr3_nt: TGTGCCAGCAGTATCCCGCGACAGGGAACCGAGACCCAGTACTTC
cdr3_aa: CASSIPRQGTETQYF

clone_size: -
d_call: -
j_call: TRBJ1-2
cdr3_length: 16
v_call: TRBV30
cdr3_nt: TGTGCCTGGAGTGAGAGAGGTACACCCTCTAGGAATGGCTACACCTTC
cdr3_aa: CAWSERGTPSRNGYTF

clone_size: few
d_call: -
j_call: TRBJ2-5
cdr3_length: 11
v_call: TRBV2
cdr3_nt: TGTGCCAGCAGTCTTCAAGAGACCCAGTACTTC
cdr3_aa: CASSLQETQYF